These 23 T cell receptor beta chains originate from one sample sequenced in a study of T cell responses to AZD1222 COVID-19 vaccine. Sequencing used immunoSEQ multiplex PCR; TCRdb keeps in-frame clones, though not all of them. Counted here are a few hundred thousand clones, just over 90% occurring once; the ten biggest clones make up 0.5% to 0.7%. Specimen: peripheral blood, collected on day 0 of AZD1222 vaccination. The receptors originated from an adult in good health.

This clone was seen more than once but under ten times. Here the CDR3 reads CASSFGGGGRDTQYF. As DNA, the CDR3 is TGTGCCAGCAGTTTTGGAGGGGGCGGTAGAGATACGCAGTATTTT. This chain connects TRBV28 to TRBJ2-3; maybe TRBD1 (7 bases). V lost 3 bases, J lost 5 bases, and 15 bases lay in between. The V gene's germline CDR1 is MDHEN and CDR2 SYDVKM. The CDR3 runs to 15 residues. The full variable domain, completed using reference TRBV28 and TRBJ2-3, is DVKVTQSSRYLVKRTGEKVFLECVQDMDHENMFWYRQDPGLGLRLIYFSYDVKMKEKGDIPEGYSVSREKKERFSLILESASTNQTSMYLCASSFGGGGRDTQYFGPGTRLTVL.

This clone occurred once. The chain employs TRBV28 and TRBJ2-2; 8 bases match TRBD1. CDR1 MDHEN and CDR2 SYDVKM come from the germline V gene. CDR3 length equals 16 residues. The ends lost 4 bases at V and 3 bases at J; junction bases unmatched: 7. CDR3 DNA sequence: TGTGCCAGCAGTTACGCCAGGGGGCACGACACCGGGGAGCTGTTTTTT. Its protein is CASSYARGHDTGELFF.

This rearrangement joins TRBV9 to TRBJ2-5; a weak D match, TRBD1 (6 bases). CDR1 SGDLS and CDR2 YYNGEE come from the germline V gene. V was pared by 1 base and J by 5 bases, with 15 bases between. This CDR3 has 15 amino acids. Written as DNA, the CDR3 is TGTGCCAGCAGCGTATCGGGACCGCAGGGGGAGACCCAGTACTTC. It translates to CASSVSGPQGETQYF.

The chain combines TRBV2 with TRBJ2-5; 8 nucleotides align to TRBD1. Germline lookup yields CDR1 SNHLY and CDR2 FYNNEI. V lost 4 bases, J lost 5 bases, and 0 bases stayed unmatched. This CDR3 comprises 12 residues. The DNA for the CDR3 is TGTGCCAGCAGTGGACAGGGGGAGACCCAGTACTTC. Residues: CASSGQGETQYF. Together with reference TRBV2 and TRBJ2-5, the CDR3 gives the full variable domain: EPEVTQTPSHQVTQMGQEVILRCVPISNHLYFYWYRQILGQKVEFLVSFYNNEISEKSEIFDDQFSVERPDGSNFTLKIRSTKLEDSAMYFCASSGQGETQYFGPGTRLLVL.

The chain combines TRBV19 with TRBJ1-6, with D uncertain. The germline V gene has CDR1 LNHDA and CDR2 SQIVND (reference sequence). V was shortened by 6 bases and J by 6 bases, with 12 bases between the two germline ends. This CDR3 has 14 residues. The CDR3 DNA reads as TGTGCCAGTAGCCCCGGGAATGTTAATTCACCCCTCCACTTT. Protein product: CASSPGNVNSPLHF.

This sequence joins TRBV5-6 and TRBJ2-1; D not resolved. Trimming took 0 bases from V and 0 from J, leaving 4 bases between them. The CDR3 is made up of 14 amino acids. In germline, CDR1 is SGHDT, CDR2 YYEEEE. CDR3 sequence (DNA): TGTGCCAGCAGCTTGGGGAGCTCCTACAATGAGCAGTTCTTC. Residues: CASSLGSSYNEQFF.

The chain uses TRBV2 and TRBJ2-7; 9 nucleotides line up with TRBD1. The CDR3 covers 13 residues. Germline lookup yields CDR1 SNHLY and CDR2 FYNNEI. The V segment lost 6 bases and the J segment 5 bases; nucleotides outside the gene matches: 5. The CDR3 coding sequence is TGTGCCAGCAGGGGGACAGGGATCCACGAGCAGTACTTC. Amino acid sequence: CASRGTGIHEQYF. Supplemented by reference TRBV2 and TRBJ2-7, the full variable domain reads EPEVTQTPSHQVTQMGQEVILRCVPISNHLYFYWYRQILGQKVEFLVSFYNNEISEKSEIFDDQFSVERPDGSNFTLKIRSTKLEDSAMYFCASRGTGIHEQYFGPGTRLTVT.

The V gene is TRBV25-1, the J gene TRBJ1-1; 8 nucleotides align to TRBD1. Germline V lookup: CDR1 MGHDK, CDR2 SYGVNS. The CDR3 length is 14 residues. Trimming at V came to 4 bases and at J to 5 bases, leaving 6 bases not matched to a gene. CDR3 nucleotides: TGTGCCAGCAGTGCGAGGACAGGGTGGACTGAAGCTTTCTTT. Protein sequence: CASSARTGWTEAFF.

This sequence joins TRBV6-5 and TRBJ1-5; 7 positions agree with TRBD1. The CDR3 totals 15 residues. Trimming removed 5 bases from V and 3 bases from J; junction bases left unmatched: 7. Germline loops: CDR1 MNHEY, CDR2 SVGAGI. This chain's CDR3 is CASSPEGAANQPQHF. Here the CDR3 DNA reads TGTGCCAGCAGTCCAGAGGGGGCCGCCAATCAGCCCCAGCATTTT.

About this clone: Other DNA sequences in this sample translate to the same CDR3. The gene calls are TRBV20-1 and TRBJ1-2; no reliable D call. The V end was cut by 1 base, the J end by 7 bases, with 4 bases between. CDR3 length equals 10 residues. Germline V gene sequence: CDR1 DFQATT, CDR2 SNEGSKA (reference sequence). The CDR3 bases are TGCAGTGCTAGAGGGGCTGGCTACACCTTC. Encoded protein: CSARGAGYTF.

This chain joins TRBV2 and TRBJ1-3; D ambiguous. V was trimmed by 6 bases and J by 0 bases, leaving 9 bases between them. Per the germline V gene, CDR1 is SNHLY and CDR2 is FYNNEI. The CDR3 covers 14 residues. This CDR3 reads CASRQSGSGNTIYF. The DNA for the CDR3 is TGTGCCAGCAGACAGAGCGGCTCTGGAAACACCATATATTTT.

The CDR3 sequence is CASSPHTGTEAFF. CDR3 DNA: TGTGCCAGCAGCCCCCATACCGGCACTGAAGCTTTCTTT. This chain uses TRBV6-5 with TRBJ1-1, with unresolved D. The V end lost 6 bases, the J end lost 4 bases, and 12 bases lay between the germline ends. This CDR3 comprises 13 residues. Germline values: CDR1 MNHEY, CDR2 SVGAGI.

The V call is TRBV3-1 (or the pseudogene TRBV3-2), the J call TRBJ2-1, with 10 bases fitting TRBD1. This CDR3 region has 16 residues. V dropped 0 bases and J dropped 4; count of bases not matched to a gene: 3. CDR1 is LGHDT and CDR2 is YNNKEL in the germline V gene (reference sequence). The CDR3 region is CASSQDSGQGYNEQFF. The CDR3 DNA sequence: TGTGCCAGCAGCCAAGATTCGGGACAGGGGTACAATGAGCAGTTCTTC.

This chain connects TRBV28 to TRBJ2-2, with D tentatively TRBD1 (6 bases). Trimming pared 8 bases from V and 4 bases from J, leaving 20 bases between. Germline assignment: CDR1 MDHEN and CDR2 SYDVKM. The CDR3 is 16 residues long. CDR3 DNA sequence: TGTGCCAGCCAGCTTCCCCTCGGACAGCTCACCGGGGAGCTGTTTTTT. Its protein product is CASQLPLGQLTGELFF.

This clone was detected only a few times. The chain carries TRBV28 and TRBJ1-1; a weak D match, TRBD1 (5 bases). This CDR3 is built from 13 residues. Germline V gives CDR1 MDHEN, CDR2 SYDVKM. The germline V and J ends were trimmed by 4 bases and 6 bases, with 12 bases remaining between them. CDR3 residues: CASSSVRASEAFF. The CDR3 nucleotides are TGTGCCAGCAGTTCGGTCAGGGCTTCTGAAGCTTTCTTT.

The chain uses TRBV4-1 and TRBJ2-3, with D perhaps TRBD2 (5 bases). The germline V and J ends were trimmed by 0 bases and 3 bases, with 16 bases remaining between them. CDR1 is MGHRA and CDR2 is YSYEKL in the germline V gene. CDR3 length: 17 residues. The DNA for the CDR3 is TGCGCCAGCAGCCAAGATGGAGGCCCGGGAACAACAGATACGCAGTATTTT. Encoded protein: CASSQDGGPGTTDTQYF.

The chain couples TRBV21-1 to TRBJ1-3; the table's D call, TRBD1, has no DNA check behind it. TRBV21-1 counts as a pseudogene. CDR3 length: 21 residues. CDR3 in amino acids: CASSKKNKTASNRPSGNTIYF. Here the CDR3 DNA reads TGTGCCAGCAGCAAAAAAAACAAGACAGCCTCTAACAGGCCCTCGGGAAACACCATATATTTT.

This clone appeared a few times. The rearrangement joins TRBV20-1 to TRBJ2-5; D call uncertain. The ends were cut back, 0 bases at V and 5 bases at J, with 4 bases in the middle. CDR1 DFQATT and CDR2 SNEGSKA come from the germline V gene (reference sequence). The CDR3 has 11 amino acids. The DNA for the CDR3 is TGCAGTGCTAGAGATTTGGAGACCCAGTACTTC. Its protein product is CSARDLETQYF.

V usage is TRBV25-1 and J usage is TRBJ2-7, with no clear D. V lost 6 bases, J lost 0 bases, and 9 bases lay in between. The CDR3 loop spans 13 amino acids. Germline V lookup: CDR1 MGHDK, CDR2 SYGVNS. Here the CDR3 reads CASSWLGSYEQYF. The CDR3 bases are TGTGCCAGCAGCTGGCTCGGCTCCTACGAGCAGTACTTC.

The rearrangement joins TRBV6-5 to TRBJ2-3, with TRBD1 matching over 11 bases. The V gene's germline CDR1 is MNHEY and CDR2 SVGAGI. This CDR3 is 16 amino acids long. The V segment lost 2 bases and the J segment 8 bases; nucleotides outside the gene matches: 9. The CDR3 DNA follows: TGTGCCAGCAGTTACGGGGGTCGGACAGGGGGCGGTACGCAGTATTTT. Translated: CASSYGGRTGGGTQYF.

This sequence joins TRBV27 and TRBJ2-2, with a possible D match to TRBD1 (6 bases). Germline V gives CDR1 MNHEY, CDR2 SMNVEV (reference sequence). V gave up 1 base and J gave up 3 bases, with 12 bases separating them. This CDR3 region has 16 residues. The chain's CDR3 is CASSLYPGADTGELFF. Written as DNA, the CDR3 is TGTGCCAGCAGTTTATACCCAGGGGCGGACACCGGGGAGCTGTTTTTT.

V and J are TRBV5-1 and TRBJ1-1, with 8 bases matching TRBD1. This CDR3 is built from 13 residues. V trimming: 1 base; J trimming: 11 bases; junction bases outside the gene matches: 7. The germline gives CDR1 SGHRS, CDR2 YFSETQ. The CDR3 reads CASSLSETGVAFF. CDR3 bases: TGCGCCAGCAGCTTGTCCGAGACAGGGGTGGCTTTCTTT.

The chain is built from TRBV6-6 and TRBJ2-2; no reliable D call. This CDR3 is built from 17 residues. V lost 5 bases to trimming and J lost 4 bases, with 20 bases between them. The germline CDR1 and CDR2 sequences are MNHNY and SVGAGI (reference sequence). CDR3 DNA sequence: TGTGCCAGCAGTCCAAACCCAACATCGGCGATCACCGGGGAGCTGTTTTTT. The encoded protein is CASSPNPTSAITGELFF.